Listed below are T cell receptor beta chains from one sample, sequenced in a study of metastatic and nonmetastatic thyroid tumors. TCRdb redid the clone calls on the PCR reads using MiXCR. The sample includes approximately 35,000 clones, 10% to 14% of them seen just once. Sequenced input: blood. The receptors stem from a female donor with papillary thyroid cancer or a benign thyroid nodule (not recorded which). Some clones in this sample may be carry-over from other donors' samples. Both conserved end residues are trimmed from each CDR3. D genes are given only for firm matches.

v_call: TRBV11-2
j_call: TRBJ2-5
d_call: .
cdr3_aa: ASSLGASHQETQY

v_call: TRBV9
j_call: TRBJ2-3
d_call: .
cdr3_aa: ASSVGVGDADTQY

v_call: TRBV4-2
j_call: TRBJ2-7
d_call: TRBD2
cdr3_aa: ASSPPGVSGSDPSYEQY

v_call: TRBV6-2/TRBV6-3
j_call: TRBJ2-1
d_call: TRBD2
cdr3_aa: ASSYTTSGSDEQF

v_call: TRBV15
j_call: TRBJ1-6
d_call: .
cdr3_aa: ATSRDSLGRNSPLH

v_call: TRBV27
j_call: TRBJ1-6
d_call: TRBD1
cdr3_aa: ASSRTGSSPLH

v_call: TRBV11-2
j_call: TRBJ2-7
d_call: TRBD2
cdr3_aa: ASSGLRLAAAYEQY

v_call: TRBV19
j_call: TRBJ2-6
d_call: .
cdr3_aa: ASQTISSGANVLT

v_call: TRBV9
j_call: TRBJ2-7
d_call: TRBD2
cdr3_aa: ASSVDSGRGEQY

v_call: TRBV7-9
j_call: TRBJ2-1
d_call: .
cdr3_aa: ASSDLNEQF

v_call: TRBV10-3
j_call: TRBJ1-2
d_call: TRBD1
cdr3_aa: AISEQGASAGYT

v_call: TRBV11-1
j_call: TRBJ2-2
d_call: TRBD1
cdr3_aa: ASPIGFGTGQNTGELF

v_call: TRBV7-6
j_call: TRBJ2-1
d_call: .
cdr3_aa: ASSPLVAEYNEQF

v_call: TRBV15
j_call: TRBJ2-7
d_call: .
cdr3_aa: ATSRGLDVGEQY

v_call: TRBV9
j_call: TRBJ2-5
d_call: TRBD1
cdr3_aa: ASSVDGTGQETQY

v_call: TRBV20-1
j_call: TRBJ2-3
d_call: .
cdr3_aa: SASRSADTQY

v_call: TRBV5-8
j_call: TRBJ2-7
d_call: TRBD2
cdr3_aa: ASSRASGIPYEQY

v_call: TRBV4-3
j_call: TRBJ2-2
d_call: TRBD2
cdr3_aa: ASSPSSRPKGGRATGELF

v_call: TRBV10-3
j_call: TRBJ1-1
d_call: .
cdr3_aa: AISEVPAEEAF

v_call: TRBV19
j_call: TRBJ1-6
d_call: TRBD1
cdr3_aa: ASSFSVRDRPNSPLH

v_call: TRBV30
j_call: TRBJ1-2
d_call: TRBD1
cdr3_aa: AWDRGAYGYT

v_call: TRBV5-4
j_call: TRBJ2-5
d_call: .
cdr3_aa: ASSSRAVGMETQY

v_call: TRBV7-6
j_call: TRBJ1-2
d_call: .
cdr3_aa: ASSLDDLGGNYGYT

v_call: TRBV12-3/TRBV12-4
j_call: TRBJ2-3
d_call: TRBD2
cdr3_aa: ASTRASGKTDTQY

v_call: TRBV9
j_call: TRBJ2-2
d_call: TRBD2
cdr3_aa: ASSVGSGRAGDTGELF

v_call: TRBV20-1
j_call: TRBJ1-4
d_call: .
cdr3_aa: SAPWRSNEKLF

v_call: TRBV7-2
j_call: TRBJ2-3
d_call: TRBD1
cdr3_aa: ASLQTGVGSDTQY

v_call: TRBV12-3/TRBV12-4
j_call: TRBJ2-1
d_call: TRBD2
cdr3_aa: ASTFSGRGSSYNEQF

v_call: TRBV28
j_call: TRBJ1-5
d_call: .
cdr3_aa: ASSLRSGAASQPQH

v_call: TRBV2
j_call: TRBJ2-7
d_call: .
cdr3_aa: ASSGEALSYEQY

v_call: TRBV5-1
j_call: TRBJ2-1
d_call: .
cdr3_aa: ASSLDGLLNEQF

v_call: TRBV7-9
j_call: TRBJ1-2
d_call: .
cdr3_aa: ASSPGPQGGGYT

v_call: TRBV29-1
j_call: TRBJ2-3
d_call: .
cdr3_aa: SVDSTTSTDTQY

v_call: TRBV30
j_call: TRBJ2-1
d_call: .
cdr3_aa: AWRNRDSSCNEQF

v_call: TRBV6-5
j_call: TRBJ1-1
d_call: .
cdr3_aa: ASSYDGYTEAF

v_call: TRBV6-1
j_call: TRBJ2-7
d_call: .
cdr3_aa: ASSRDVPLYEQY